This T cell receptor beta chain was sequenced in a study of cytomegalovirus exposure and HLA in healthy donors. Whole-study results and caveats: Sequencing probably produced one cluster of sequence variants that were highly shared.

Researchers ran the PCR with 60 Vbeta and 13 Jbeta primers. Libraries were prepared by immunoSEQ multiplex PCR; TCRdb keeps only in-frame clonotypes and omits some of them. The sample lists approximately 100,000 clones, 70% to 80% occurring once. Points on this clone: Its antigen remains unknown.

The TCR originated in a man between 60 and 70 years old in good health and CMV-seropositive. Sequencing was carried out using PBMCs.

CDR3 loop: CASRGGLNTEAFF. Written as DNA, the CDR3 is TGTGCCTCGAGGGGGGGGCTAAACACTGAAGCTTTCTTT. The chain employs TRBV15 and TRBJ1-1, with D maybe TRBD1 (6 bases). From germline, CDR1 is LNHNV and CDR2 YYDKDF (reference sequence). The length of the CDR3 is 13 residues. Trimming took off 11 bases at V and 2 bases at J, with 15 bases between the two ends.